Sequencing of this TCR beta chain was carried out in a study of molecular identifiers for immune sequencing clone quantification. V dropped 1 base and J dropped 4; count of bases not matched to a gene: 9. Germline CDR1 is SGHVS and CDR2 is FNYEAQ. The CDR3 is made up of 17 amino acids. In TCRdb, the PCR reads were re-called with MiXCR into one record per CDR3 protein. The sample has about 640,000 distinct CDR3 sequences; about 20% are singletons. A few counts support this clonotype. Its cognate antigen is unknown. Naive CD8 libraries were made from roughly 20,000 to 1,000,000 sorted cells, and they used 10%, 30% or 50% RNA. Regarding the study as a whole: Same-barcode identical TCR molecules could make highly expanded clones look smaller than they are.

The chain carries TRBV7-6 and TRBJ1-3; 8 bases map to TRBD1. The sample consisted of naive CD8+ T cells from blood, with Jurkat cell RNA spiked in. Subset specified: FACS-sorted CD8+CD4-CCR7+CD45RA+ naive T cells. This sequence was found in a human donor in good health. Some libraries in this study had Jurkat cell RNA spiked in. This chain's CDR3 is CASSLGLAGGYGNTIYF. In nucleotides, the CDR3 is TGTGCCAGCAGCTTAGGGTTGGCAGGGGGCTACGGAAACACCATATATTTT.